These 21 T cell receptor beta chains were sequenced from one sample in a study of CD8 T cells in Susac syndrome (dated by TCRdb to the late 2010s). The protocol used for the library was the immunoSEQ multiplex PCR assay. RNA was extracted using the RNeasy kit, and about 0.5 to 1 ug of the RNA was reverse transcribed with random hexamers. TCRdb took the public reads, trimmed them with fastp at Q25, ran MiXCR for clone calling and kept in-frame beta chains. Merged by CDR3 protein, the rows form single entries marked with the most common genes and DNA. For this sample the table gives 150,000 to 200,000 distinct CDR3 sequences, of which around 95% were detected only once. 0.12% to 0.15% of the sample is taken by the ten largest. The specimen sequenced was CD4+ T cells from PBMCs. Receptors originate from a human donor in good health.

V gene TRBV20-1 combines with J gene TRBJ1-1; possible D gene TRBD1, 5 bases. Germline-derived CDR1 and CDR2 are DFQATT and SNEGSKA (reference sequence). The CDR3 consists of 14 residues. V lost 0 bases and J lost 4, with 12 bases in between. As DNA, the CDR3 is TGCAGTGCTAGAGATGACAGCTCCTCCACTGAAGCTTTCTTT. It specifies CSARDDSSSTEAFF.

V is TRBV6-5 and J is TRBJ2-6; either TRBD1 or TRBD2 may supply D (5 bases each). The germline gives CDR1 MNHEY, CDR2 SVGAGI. This CDR3 is built from 15 residues. Deletions cut 6 bases from V and 4 bases from J, with 13 bases between. The CDR3 DNA follows: TGTGCCAGCAGCCGAGGGGAGACCGGGGCCAACGTCCTGACTTTC. The encoded protein is CASSRGETGANVLTF.

This clonotype was seen once. The V and J genes are TRBV6-5 and TRBJ1-1; the D is unclear. Trimming shortened V by 2 bases and J by 0 bases, and 7 bases separated the two germline ends. Germline V gives CDR1 MNHEY, CDR2 SVGAGI. The CDR3 is made up of 14 amino acids. CDR3 coding DNA: TGTGCCAGCAGTTACCAACAAGTGAACACTGAAGCTTTCTTT. This sequence encodes CASSYQQVNTEAFF.

This chain connects TRBV18 to TRBJ1-2, with a tentative D call TRBD1 (5 bases). CDR3 length: 14 residues. Trimming removed 4 bases at V and 5 bases at J, with 14 bases between. Germline lookup yields CDR1 KGHSH and CDR2 LQKENI. CDR3 bases: TGTGCCAGCTCACTCGACGGGACCGATTATGGCTACACCTTC. Its translation: CASSLDGTDYGYTF.

This sequence joins TRBV19 and TRBJ2-4; 7 nucleotides match TRBD2. Trimming cost V 4 bases and J 9 bases; bases outside gene matches: 6. The length of the CDR3 is 13 residues. The germline gives CDR1 LNHDA, CDR2 SQIVND (reference sequence). CDR3 sequence reads: CASSSTGGVIQYF. Here the CDR3 DNA reads TGTGCCAGTAGTAGCACTGGGGGGGTCATTCAGTACTTC. Drawing the rest from reference TRBV19 and TRBJ2-4, the complete variable domain is DGGITQSPKYLFRKEGQNVTLSCEQNLNHDAMYWYRQDPGQGLRLIYYSQIVNDFQKGDIAEGYSVSREKKESFPLTVTSAQKNPTAFYLCASSSTGGVIQYFGAGTRLSVL.

The rearrangement uses TRBV12-3 or TRBV12-4 and TRBJ2-2; D might be TRBD1 (5 bases). The CDR3 length is 15 residues. The germline V and J ends were trimmed by 3 bases and 4 bases, with 12 bases remaining between them. The CDR3 spells CASSFWGSGTGELFF. CDR3 bases: TGTGCCAGCAGTTTTTGGGGCTCGGGCACCGGGGAGCTGTTTTTT.

The chain carries TRBV15 and TRBJ1-4; D is uncertain. The CDR3 has 14 amino acids. Germline V CDR1 and CDR2: LNHNV, YYDKDF (reference sequence). Trimming removed 3 bases at V and 3 bases at J, with 8 bases between. CDR3 DNA: TGTGCCACCAGCAGGGACGCAGCTAATGAAAAACTGTTTTTT. Protein sequence: CATSRDAANEKLFF. Based on the CDR3 plus reference TRBV15 and TRBJ1-4, the full variable domain is DAMVIQNPRYQVTQFGKPVTLSCSQTLNHNVMYWYQQKSSQAPKLLFHYYDKDFNNEADTPDNFQSRRPNTSFCFLDIRSPGLGDTAMYLCATSRDAANEKLFFGSGTQLSVL.

V gene TRBV25-1 combines with J gene TRBJ1-6; D is unresolved. V was trimmed by 7 bases and J by 9 bases, leaving 13 bases between them. This CDR3 is 13 amino acids long. CDR1 is MGHDK and CDR2 is SYGVNS in the germline V gene. The CDR3 DNA is TGTGCCAGCACTAGGAGCCACTCTTCACCCCTCCACTTT. Translating gives CASTRSHSSPLHF.

This chain links TRBV10-3 with TRBJ2-7; D call uncertain. The germline V gene has CDR1 ENHRY and CDR2 SYGVKD. The V end lost 5 bases, the J end lost 0 bases, and 11 bases lay between the germline ends. The CDR3 extends over 14 amino acids. The DNA of the CDR3 is TGTGCCATCAGTCAGGACGCAAGCTCCTACGAGCAGTACTTC. As protein: CAISQDASSYEQYF.

The V call is TRBV24-1, the J call TRBJ1-5, with D perhaps TRBD1 (5 bases). This CDR3 spans 15 amino acids. Trimming cost V 4 bases and J 5 bases, with 14 bases left between them. The germline gives CDR1 KGHDR, CDR2 SFDVKD. The CDR3 is CATSEGGGRHQPQHF. The CDR3 nucleotides are TGTGCCACCAGTGAGGGGGGGGGACGGCATCAGCCCCAGCATTTT.

This chain links TRBV29-1 with TRBJ2-3; tentatively, D is TRBD2 (6 bases). V was trimmed by 7 bases and J by 3 bases, leaving 17 bases between them. Germline CDR1 is SQVTM and CDR2 is ANQGSEA. The CDR3 is made up of 14 amino acids. DNA for the CDR3: TGCAGCGCCTCCGGCGGGGAAGTGACAGATACGCAGTATTTT. It yields the protein CSASGGEVTDTQYF.

The chain uses TRBV12-3 or TRBV12-4 and TRBJ2-4; TRBD2 matches 8 bases. With V trimmed by 2 bases and J by 0 bases, 3 bases remained unmatched. CDR3 size: 16 residues. The CDR3: CASSLTGGVAKNIQYF. CDR3 sequence (DNA): TGTGCCAGCAGTTTAACCGGGGGGGTAGCCAAAAACATTCAGTACTTC.

The chain has TRBV12-3 or TRBV12-4 and TRBJ2-7, with D unresolved. This CDR3 is built from 12 residues. V was clipped by 0 bases and J by 2 bases, with 2 bases between them. CDR3 protein: CASSLAPYEQYF. As DNA, the CDR3 is TGTGCCAGCAGTTTAGCTCCCTACGAGCAGTACTTC.

The chain uses TRBV5-1 and TRBJ1-4, with D possibly being TRBD1 (5 bases). V dropped 5 bases and J dropped 8 bases, with 13 bases sitting between them. The CDR3 totals 13 residues. Germline V lookup: CDR1 SGHRS, CDR2 YFSETQ. CDR3 residues: CASRAGSQEKLFF. In DNA form, the CDR3 reads TGCGCCAGCAGGGCAGGGAGTCAAGAAAAACTGTTTTTT.

The V and J genes are TRBV5-1 and TRBJ2-2; D possibly matches TRBD1 or TRBD2 (6 bases each). V gave up 7 bases and J gave up 6 bases, with 19 bases separating them. This CDR3 has 15 amino acids. From germline, CDR1 is SGHRS and CDR2 YFSETQ. The CDR3: CASGNRGRSAGELFF. DNA of the CDR3: TGCGCCAGCGGAAACCGGGGGCGGTCGGCCGGGGAGCTGTTTTTT.

J is TRBJ2-5 and V is TRBV19; 7 positions agree with TRBD2. The CDR3 runs 13 residues. V trimming: 5 bases; J trimming: 2 bases; junction bases outside the gene matches: 2. CDR1 is LNHDA, CDR2 SQIVND, per germline (reference sequence). The CDR3 sequence is CASSALAQETQYF. As DNA, the CDR3 is TGTGCCAGTAGTGCACTAGCGCAAGAGACCCAGTACTTC.

The V and J genes are TRBV27 and TRBJ2-5; no reliable D call. The CDR3 extends over 12 amino acids. Trimming removed 2 bases from V and 7 bases from J, with 8 bases in between. Looked up from germline, CDR1 is MNHEY and CDR2 is SMNVEV (reference sequence). This chain's CDR3 is CASSLGPGTQYF. The CDR3 bases are TGTGCCAGCAGTTTAGGCCCTGGGACCCAGTACTTC.

The rearrangement joins TRBV7-2 to TRBJ2-7; 9 bases match TRBD2. This CDR3 has 17 amino acids. Germline values: CDR1 SGHTA, CDR2 FQGNSA. The V segment lost 5 bases and the J segment 0 bases; nucleotides outside the gene matches: 11. The CDR3 loop is CASSRPGGGRASYEQYF. The CDR3 bases are TGTGCCAGCAGCCGACCGGGGGGCGGGAGGGCCTCCTACGAGCAGTACTTC.

The chain couples TRBV28 to TRBJ1-2; a weak D match, TRBD1 (6 bases). The CDR3 is 11 amino acids. Germline CDR1 reads MDHEN; CDR2 reads SYDVKM. Trimming removed 8 bases at V and 8 bases at J, with 12 bases between. The CDR3 loop reads CASARGDGYTF. Here the CDR3 DNA reads TGTGCCAGCGCAAGGGGGGACGGCTACACCTTC.

Here the CDR3 DNA reads TGTGCCAGCAGCGTAGGCGCGGAGATCTACGAGCAGTACTTC. It encodes CASSVGAEIYEQYF. The chain is built from TRBV9 and TRBJ2-7; D unresolved. Germline V gene data show CDR1 as SGDLS and CDR2 as YYNGEE. CDR3 size: 14 residues. The V and J ends lost 0 bases and 3 bases respectively, with 10 bases between them.

The chain recombines TRBV29-1 with TRBJ2-1, with 10 bases aligning to TRBD2. Germline V gives CDR1 SQVTM, CDR2 ANQGSEA. V was pared by 4 bases and J by 7 bases, with 13 bases of the junction left unmatched. CDR3 size: 16 residues. The CDR3 reads CSVGASGGRPVNEQFF. The CDR3 region has the DNA TGCAGCGTTGGTGCTAGCGGGGGTCGGCCGGTGAATGAGCAGTTCTTC.